Below, 27 T cell receptor beta chains from the same sample are listed, as sequenced in a study of cytomegalovirus exposure and HLA in healthy donors. Clones were read by immunoSEQ multiplex PCR, and TCRdb kept only the in-frame ones, dropping some. The sample has about 160,000 clones, roughly 90% seen once. Sequenced: PBMCs. The receptors were sampled from a woman between 18 and 29 years old in good health and CMV-seropositive.

V usage is TRBV4-3 and J usage is TRBJ1-2, with D uncertain. CDR1 is LGHNA, CDR2 YSLEER, per germline. V lost 1 base and J lost 5, with 14 bases in between. This CDR3 is built from 15 residues. The CDR3 region is CASSQVLSGGYGYTF. The CDR3 nucleotides are TGCGCCAGCAGCCAAGTTTTATCCGGAGGGTATGGCTACACCTTC.

This chain links TRBV2 with TRBJ1-1; maybe TRBD1 (5 bases). V was shortened by 6 bases and J by 0 bases, with 11 bases between the two germline ends. Looked up from germline, CDR1 is SNHLY and CDR2 is FYNNEI. CDR3 size: 14 residues. This chain's CDR3 is CASRTDSLNTEAFF. The CDR3 bases are TGTGCCAGCAGGACCGACAGCTTGAACACTGAAGCTTTCTTT.

J is TRBJ2-1 and V is TRBV4-3, with D possibly TRBD1 on 5 matching bases. This CDR3 comprises 17 residues. Trimming stripped 0 bases from V and 3 bases from J, with 15 bases between. Germline V gives CDR1 LGHNA, CDR2 YSLEER. CDR3 loop: CASSQDWGGLFYNEQFF. CDR3 coding DNA: TGCGCCAGCAGCCAAGATTGGGGCGGCTTGTTCTACAATGAGCAGTTCTTC.

V and J are TRBV13 and TRBJ2-1, with 7 bases matching TRBD2. V trimming: 0 bases; J trimming: 5 bases; junction bases outside the gene matches: 7. The CDR3 is 16 amino acids. In germline, CDR1 is PRHDT, CDR2 FYEKMQ (reference sequence). CDR3 protein: CASSLGGLAENNEQFF. CDR3 bases: TGTGCCAGCAGCTTAGGAGGGCTAGCGGAGAACAATGAGCAGTTCTTC.

This clone was found once. The rearrangement uses TRBV7-3 and TRBJ2-1, with 13 bases lining up with TRBD2. CDR3 length equals 16 residues. The germline V gene has CDR1 SGHTA and CDR2 FQGTGA. The V gene end was trimmed by 0 bases and the J gene end by 7 bases; junction bases not matched to a gene: 3. The CDR3 sequence is CASSLTSGLAGNEQFF. The CDR3 DNA reads TGTGCCAGCAGCTTAACTTCGGGACTAGCGGGGAATGAGCAGTTCTTC.

V is TRBV12-5 and J is TRBJ1-1; D ambiguous. V was pared by 4 bases and J by 3 bases, with 12 bases between. CDR1 is LGHNT, CDR2 FRNRAP, per germline. This CDR3 is 14 amino acids long. The CDR3 protein is CASGSSSRDTEAFF. The CDR3 bases are TGTGCTAGTGGTTCCTCCTCGAGGGACACTGAAGCTTTCTTT.

This clone was counted many times. This chain connects TRBV6-1 to TRBJ1-2; 9 bases fit TRBD1. The CDR3 length is 16 residues. From germline, CDR1 is MNHNS and CDR2 SASEGT. Trimming cost V 0 bases and J 5 bases; bases outside gene matches: 7. CDR3 amino acids: CASSEAETGTGYGYTF. CDR3 nucleotide sequence: TGTGCCAGCAGTGAAGCGGAGACCGGGACAGGGTATGGCTACACCTTC.

For this clone: A read error may account for a junction end that differs from germline. The rearrangement joins TRBV7-7 to TRBJ2-2; D is uncertain. This CDR3 contains 14 residues. Germline V gene sequence: CDR1 SSHAT, CDR2 FNYEAQ (reference sequence). CDR3 sequence (DNA): TGTGCTAGCAGCTTACAATTGAACACCGGGGAGCTGTTTTTT. The encoded protein is CASSLQLNTGELFF. Supplemented by reference TRBV7-7 and TRBJ2-2, the full variable domain reads GAGVSQSPRYKVTKRGQDVTLRCDPISSHATLYWYQQALGQGPEFLTYFNYEAQPDKSGLPSDRFSAERPEGSISTLTIQRTEQRDSAMYRCASSLQLNTGELFFGEGSRLTVL.

This clone was detected a few times. The rearrangement links TRBV19 to TRBJ2-7; no reliable D call. This CDR3 region has 12 residues. Germline V lookup: CDR1 LNHDA, CDR2 SQIVND (reference sequence). CDR3 sequence reads: CATRKSRYEQYF. The CDR3 bases are TGTGCGACTCGGAAGAGTCGATACGAGCAGTACTTC.

This sequence joins TRBV18 and TRBJ2-5; TRBD2 is a possible D gene (7 bases). This CDR3 region has 16 residues. Germline CDR1 reads KGHSH; CDR2 reads LQKENI. Trimming pared 8 bases from V and 2 bases from J, leaving 21 bases between. The CDR3 region has the DNA TGTGCCAGCAAACTGAGGGGGGGGCGCCAACAAGAGACCCAGTACTTC. It is translated as CASKLRGGRQQETQYF.

The rearrangement links TRBV4-1 to TRBJ2-1; 7 bases are a match to TRBD2. From germline, CDR1 is MGHRA and CDR2 YSYEKL. The ends lost 0 bases at V and 10 bases at J; junction bases unmatched: 9. The CDR3 sequence is 15 residues long. The CDR3 is CASSQEGEGWREQFF. CDR3 in DNA: TGCGCCAGCAGCCAAGAAGGGGAGGGGTGGAGGGAGCAGTTCTTC.

The V call is TRBV29-1, the J call TRBJ2-1; TRBD2 matches 14 bases. Germline assignment: CDR1 SQVTM and CDR2 ANQGSEA. The V and J ends lost 7 bases and 9 bases, in that order; junction bases with no gene match: 14. This CDR3 has 16 amino acids. The CDR3 bases are TGCAGCGCCCCCAGCGGACTAGCGGGAGGTAGGGGTGAGCAGTTCTTC. Translated: CSAPSGLAGGRGEQFF.

The chain has TRBV28 and TRBJ2-7, with 7 positions matching TRBD2. The V and J ends lost 5 bases and 4 bases, in that order; junction bases with no gene match: 11. The CDR3 totals 15 residues. Germline assignment: CDR1 MDHEN and CDR2 SYDVKM. Written as DNA, the CDR3 is TGTGCCAGCAGTCCTACACTCAGCGGGGCGTACGAGCAGTACTTC. It codes for CASSPTLSGAYEQYF.

CDR3 in DNA: TGTGCCAGCAGCGTGAGAGGGAGGGCTGGAAACACCATATATTTT. It translates to CASSVRGRAGNTIYF. V is TRBV5-6 and J is TRBJ1-3; D gene uncertain. Germline loops: CDR1 SGHDT, CDR2 YYEEEE. The CDR3 is 15 amino acids. V was pared by 4 bases and J by 2 bases, with 13 bases between.

The gene calls are TRBV28 and TRBJ1-5; TRBD1 matches at 7 bases. This CDR3 is 15 amino acids long. J was trimmed by 4 bases and V by 5 bases; bases with no gene match: 8. Germline V gene data show CDR1 as MDHEN and CDR2 as SYDVKM. The CDR3: CASSVDRVGNQPQHF. The CDR3 DNA follows: TGTGCCAGCAGTGTTGACAGGGTGGGGAATCAGCCCCAGCATTTT.

The V gene is TRBV14, the J gene TRBJ2-7, with a tentative D call TRBD2 (6 bases). V gave up 0 bases and J gave up 6 bases, with 9 bases separating them. Germline V gives CDR1 SGHDN, CDR2 FVKESK. The CDR3 has 13 amino acids. CDR3 in DNA: TGTGCCAGCAGCCAAGAGGAGGGGTTCGAGCAGTACTTC. Residues: CASSQEEGFEQYF. The full variable domain, completed using reference TRBV14 and TRBJ2-7, is EAGVTQFPSHSVIEKGQTVTLRCDPISGHDNLYWYRRVMGKEIKFLLHFVKESKQDESGMPNNRFLAERTGGTYSTLKVQPAELEDSGVYFCASSQEEGFEQYFGPGTRLTVT.

V usage is TRBV30 and J usage is TRBJ2-5; 10 positions match TRBD2. Germline V gives CDR1 GTSNPN, CDR2 SVGIG (reference sequence). CDR3 length: 15 residues. Trimming cost V 2 bases and J 5 bases; bases outside gene matches: 8. CDR3 nucleotides: TGTGCCTGGAGTCGCTCTCCGGGACTAGCGGAGACCCAGTACTTC. Protein sequence: CAWSRSPGLAETQYF. Based on the CDR3 plus reference TRBV30 and TRBJ2-5, the full variable domain is SQTIHQWPATLVQPVGSPLSLECTVEGTSNPNLYWYRQAAGRGLQLLFYSVGIGQISSEVPQNLSASRPQDRQFILSSKKLLLSDSGFYLCAWSRSPGLAETQYFGPGTRLLVL.

The chain is built from TRBV18 and TRBJ2-7; D unclear. Trimming stripped 2 bases from V and 5 bases from J, with 13 bases between. The CDR3 runs 14 residues. In germline, CDR1 is KGHSH, CDR2 LQKENI. CDR3 protein: CASSPGGNTNEQYF. DNA of the CDR3: TGTGCCAGCTCACCAGGTGGCAACACGAACGAGCAGTACTTC.

The J gene is TRBJ2-1, the V gene TRBV7-3; 10 bases line up with TRBD2. From germline, CDR1 is SGHTA and CDR2 FQGTGA. The junction had 17 bases not matched to a gene; V was cut back by 5 bases and J by 4 bases. The CDR3 consists of 19 residues. The CDR3 DNA follows: TGTGCCAGCAGCCCCCGAGTAGGGACTAGCGATTGGGATTACAATGAGCAGTTCTTC. This translates into CASSPRVGTSDWDYNEQFF.

J is TRBJ2-7 and V is TRBV7-9; 11 bases agree with TRBD2. With 4 bases clipped from V and 6 bases from J, the junction kept 14 bases outside the gene matches. CDR1 SEHNR and CDR2 FQNEAQ come from the germline V gene (reference sequence). CDR3 length: 17 amino acids. The CDR3 loop is CASSSGTSGFKEGEQYF. CDR3 coding DNA: TGTGCCAGCAGCTCCGGGACTAGCGGTTTTAAAGAGGGCGAGCAGTACTTC.

This clone was observed a single time. The chain uses TRBV6-1 and TRBJ2-3; TRBD1 might be the D (6 bases). Germline loops: CDR1 MNHNS, CDR2 SASEGT. The CDR3 contains 14 residues. The germline V and J ends were trimmed by 6 bases and 1 base, with 11 bases remaining between them. This chain's CDR3 is CASRGNRGTDTQYF. Written as DNA, the CDR3 is TGTGCCAGCAGGGGTAACAGGGGCACAGATACGCAGTATTTT.

The rearrangement joins TRBV18 to TRBJ1-1; 9 bases fit TRBD1. Germline V lookup: CDR1 KGHSH, CDR2 LQKENI. Losses at the gene ends were 2 bases for V and 3 bases for J; bases not matched to a gene: 4. The CDR3 extends over 15 amino acids. The CDR3 protein is CASSPSDRGDTEAFF. The CDR3 bases are TGTGCCAGCTCACCATCGGACAGGGGTGACACTGAAGCTTTCTTT.

The gene calls are TRBV5-5 and TRBJ2-5; TRBD1 might be the D (6 bases). This CDR3 is built from 14 residues. V lost 3 bases and J 0 bases, leaving 9 bases between the germline ends. Germline lookup yields CDR1 SGHKS and CDR2 YYEKEE (reference sequence). CDR3 sequence: CASSSTGYQETQYF. In DNA, the CDR3 is TGTGCCAGCAGCTCAACAGGGTACCAAGAGACCCAGTACTTC.

This chain links TRBV5-1 with TRBJ1-2, with 9 nucleotides matching TRBD1. The CDR3 extends over 14 amino acids. The V and J ends lost 7 bases and 6 bases, in that order; junction bases with no gene match: 10. The germline gives CDR1 SGHRS, CDR2 YFSETQ. DNA for the CDR3: TGCGCCAGCTTTACAGGGGGCGCCAGGGATGGCTACACCTTC. Translated, it gives CASFTGGARDGYTF.

J is TRBJ1-1 and V is TRBV10-3, with D perhaps TRBD1 (6 bases). The CDR3 length is 13 residues. The V gene's germline CDR1 is ENHRY and CDR2 SYGVKD. V lost 3 bases and J lost 5, with 10 bases in between. DNA of the CDR3: TGTGCCATCAGTGAAGAGGGGGGGACTGAAGCTTTCTTT. Translated, it gives CAISEEGGTEAFF.

This clone was observed once. V and J are TRBV30 and TRBJ1-1; tentatively, D is TRBD1 (6 bases). Germline values: CDR1 GTSNPN, CDR2 SVGIG (reference sequence). CDR3 length equals 15 residues. Trimming took off 0 bases at V and 0 bases at J, with 11 bases between the two ends. As DNA, the CDR3 is TGTGCCTGGAGTGTATTTACAGGGATGAACACTGAAGCTTTCTTT. Translation: CAWSVFTGMNTEAFF.

V and J are TRBV6-6 and TRBJ2-1, with 9 nucleotides matching TRBD2. The germline CDR1 and CDR2 sequences are MNHNY and SVGAGI (reference sequence). Unmatched junction bases numbered 13, after V lost 7 bases and J lost 9 bases. This CDR3 is built from 15 residues. The CDR3 region has the DNA TGTGCCAGCACCTCGGGACTAGCTTGGGGCGGTGAGCAGTTCTTC. Translating it yields CASTSGLAWGGEQFF.